Below, 21 T cell receptor beta chains from the same sample are listed, as sequenced in a study of Ad26.COV2.S vaccination and SARS-CoV-2 variants. The table came from immunoSEQ multiplex PCR; TCRdb's copy has only in-frame clones and leaves some out. The profile shows about 400,000 clones, over 75% of them singletons. Treatment meaning: roughly 18 received Ad26.COV2.S at low or high dose, single or two shots; 5 received placebo; per-sample allocation not given. Day 63 after the first vaccine or placebo injection was the time point for sampling. Here the sequenced sample was peripheral blood, taken in a trial of Ad26.COV2.S vaccine versus placebo. These receptors originate from a person between 18 and 65 years old who received the Ad26.COV2.S COVID-19 vaccine or a placebo.

The rearrangement links TRBV7-3 to TRBJ2-3; D perhaps matches TRBD2 (6 bases). The ends were cut back, 5 bases at V and 4 bases at J, with 19 bases in the middle. Germline lookup yields CDR1 SGHTA and CDR2 FQGTGA. The CDR3 has 16 amino acids. In nucleotides, the CDR3 is TGTGCCAGCAGCCCGCGGACTACCGGTGGTGCAGATACGCAGTATTTT. Residues: CASSPRTTGGADTQYF.

The chain combines TRBV19 with TRBJ1-4, with 9 positions matching TRBD1. CDR3 length: 14 residues. Losses at the gene ends were 3 bases for V and 7 bases for J; bases not matched to a gene: 3. Per the germline V gene, CDR1 is LNHDA and CDR2 is SQIVND (reference sequence). The CDR3 loop reads CASSIDRGSEKLFF. The DNA for the CDR3 is TGTGCCAGTAGTATTGACAGGGGGAGTGAAAAACTGTTTTTT.

The chain combines TRBV5-4 with TRBJ2-1, with a tentative D call TRBD2 (5 bases). This CDR3 is 15 amino acids long. Trimming pared 2 bases from V and 6 bases from J, leaving 15 bases between. CDR1 is SGHNT and CDR2 is YYREEE in the germline V gene (reference sequence). The CDR3 DNA follows: TGTGCCAGCAGCTTACGAGACTATCCCCTCAATGAGCAGTTCTTC. Protein: CASSLRDYPLNEQFF. Variable domain in full (rest from reference TRBV5-4 and TRBJ2-1): ETGVTQSPTHLIKTRGQQVTLRCSSQSGHNTVSWYQQALGQGPQFIFQYYREEENGRGNFPPRFSGLQFPNYSSELNVNALELDDSALYLCASSLRDYPLNEQFFGPGTRLTVL.

This clone occurred a few times. V gene TRBV6-2 or TRBV6-3 combines with J gene TRBJ2-3; either TRBD1 or TRBD2 may fit D (5 bases each). With 5 bases removed from V and 3 bases from J, the gap between germline ends came to 12 bases. This CDR3 region has 14 residues. Germline V CDR1 and CDR2: MNHEY, SVGEGT. CDR3 sequence reads: CASSTGTGTDTQYF. CDR3 sequence (DNA): TGTGCCAGCAGTACCGGGACCGGGACAGATACGCAGTATTTT.

This clone was observed once. The genes are TRBV5-1 and TRBJ2-7; D unclear. CDR3 length: 11 amino acids. The V and J ends lost 4 bases and 1 base respectively, with 3 bases between them. Looked up from germline, CDR1 is SGHRS and CDR2 is YFSETQ. As DNA, the CDR3 is TGCGCCAGCAGCCCTTCCTACGAGCAGTACTTC. This codes for CASSPSYEQYF.

The chain employs TRBV5-1 and TRBJ2-7, with 7 bases aligning to TRBD2. Trimming cost V 4 bases and J 0 bases; bases outside gene matches: 7. This CDR3 has 15 residues. Looked up from germline, CDR1 is SGHRS and CDR2 is YFSETQ. The CDR3 DNA follows: TGCGCCAGCAGCCCCGGACTAGACCCCTCCTACGAGCAGTACTTC. It is translated as CASSPGLDPSYEQYF.

This chain links TRBV15 with TRBJ2-7; tentatively, D is TRBD1 (6 bases). Germline loops: CDR1 LNHNV, CDR2 YYDKDF (reference sequence). This CDR3 spans 13 amino acids. V was shortened by 8 bases and J by 2 bases, with 13 bases between the two germline ends. The CDR3 protein is CATALGATYEQYF. The DNA of the CDR3 is TGTGCCACCGCGCTGGGGGCGACCTACGAGCAGTACTTC. Together with reference TRBV15 and TRBJ2-7, the CDR3 gives the full variable domain: DAMVIQNPRYQVTQFGKPVTLSCSQTLNHNVMYWYQQKSSQAPKLLFHYYDKDFNNEADTPDNFQSRRPNTSFCFLDIRSPGLGDTAMYLCATALGATYEQYFGPGTRLTVT.

This clone was counted once. V usage is TRBV9 and J usage is TRBJ2-3; 15 nucleotides line up with TRBD2. J was trimmed by 3 bases and V by 5 bases; bases with no gene match: 10. Germline V lookup: CDR1 SGDLS, CDR2 YYNGEE. The CDR3 runs to 18 residues. The CDR3 bases are TGTGCCAGCAGTCTCGGACTAGCGGGAGGGCGGGGTACAGATACGCAGTATTTT. Residues: CASSLGLAGGRGTDTQYF.

This chain uses TRBV5-4 with TRBJ1-6; 7 positions agree with TRBD1. Unmatched junction bases numbered 14, after V lost 4 bases and J lost 7 bases. CDR3 length equals 17 residues. Germline assignment: CDR1 SGHNT and CDR2 YYREEE (reference sequence). CDR3 residues: CASSRGGGAELNSPLHF. The DNA for the CDR3 is TGTGCCAGCAGCCGTGGAGGGGGCGCAGAATTAAATTCACCCCTCCACTTT.

V is TRBV7-2 and J is TRBJ2-2; 7 bases line up with TRBD2. The germline CDR1 and CDR2 sequences are SGHTA and FQGNSA. The CDR3 is 16 residues long. The V gene end was trimmed by 1 base and the J gene end by 6 bases; junction bases not matched to a gene: 8. CDR3 region: CASSLVGGPSPGELFF. The CDR3 nucleotides read TGTGCCAGCAGCTTAGTGGGAGGGCCGTCTCCCGGGGAGCTGTTTTTT.

CDR3 protein: CASSQGRTNTGELFF. The CDR3 DNA sequence: TGTGCCAGCAGCCAAGGGAGGACCAACACCGGGGAGCTGTTTTTT. The V gene is TRBV3-1 (or the pseudogene TRBV3-2), the J gene TRBJ2-2; tentatively, D is TRBD2 (5 bases). The length of the CDR3 is 15 residues. V lost 1 base, J lost 2 bases, and 8 bases lay in between. Germline-derived CDR1 and CDR2 are LGHDT and YNNKEL (reference sequence).

This chain joins TRBV11-1 and TRBJ2-7, with D unclear. Per germline, CDR1 SGHAT and CDR2 FQDESV (reference sequence). The CDR3 extends over 14 amino acids. V lost 1 base and J 2 bases, leaving 9 bases between the germline ends. The CDR3 loop is CASSLGLGTYEQYF. The CDR3 nucleotides read TGTGCCAGCAGCTTAGGTCTAGGCACCTACGAGCAGTACTTC.

The J gene is TRBJ2-3, the V gene TRBV4-1; 8 bases align to TRBD2. Unmatched junction bases numbered 3, after V lost 6 bases and J lost 4 bases. The CDR3 is made up of 13 amino acids. The germline V gene has CDR1 MGHRA and CDR2 YSYEKL. In DNA, the CDR3 is TGCGCCAGCAGGACGGGAGGGGCAGATACGCAGTATTTT. Its translation: CASRTGGADTQYF.

CDR3 residues: CASSDRPASYNEQFF. The CDR3 nucleotides are TGTGCCAGCAGTGATAGGCCTGCCTCCTACAATGAGCAGTTCTTC. The rearrangement joins TRBV6-4 to TRBJ2-1; D uncertain. The CDR3 is made up of 15 amino acids. V was cut by 3 bases and J by 0 bases, with 9 bases left in between. Germline V gives CDR1 MRHNA, CDR2 SNTAGT.

The V call is TRBV29-1, the J call TRBJ2-7, with 10 bases fitting TRBD2. The CDR3 length is 14 residues. Trimming at V came to 2 bases and at J to 4 bases, leaving 5 bases not matched to a gene. Germline assignment: CDR1 SQVTM and CDR2 ANQGSEA. CDR3 nucleotides: TGCAGCGTTGAACCACTAGCGGGAACTTACGAGCAGTACTTC. The encoded protein is CSVEPLAGTYEQYF.

This chain uses TRBV28 with TRBJ2-5, with D possibly being TRBD2 (6 bases). This CDR3 is built from 14 residues. Germline V CDR1 and CDR2: MDHEN, SYDVKM. Trimming left V 2 bases short and J 5 bases short, with 12 bases between. CDR3 bases: TGTGCCAGCAGTTTACGCGGAGGGTGGGAGACCCAGTACTTC. Its protein is CASSLRGGWETQYF.

CDR3 nucleotides: TGTGCCACCAGGGCAGGGGACACAGATACGCAGTATTTT. Amino acid sequence: CATRAGDTDTQYF. The gene calls are TRBV15 and TRBJ2-3; weak D call: TRBD1 (6 bases). V dropped 6 bases and J dropped 2 bases, with 9 bases sitting between them. CDR3 length equals 13 residues. Germline CDR1 reads LNHNV; CDR2 reads YYDKDF (reference sequence).

The chain has TRBV5-5 and TRBJ2-2; TRBD1 is a possible D gene (6 bases). The V gene's germline CDR1 is SGHKS and CDR2 YYEKEE (reference sequence). Deletions cut 3 bases from V and 5 bases from J, with 11 bases between. The CDR3 extends over 14 amino acids. CDR3 amino acids: CASSSQGSTGELFF. The CDR3 bases are TGTGCCAGCAGCTCCCAGGGGTCGACCGGGGAGCTGTTTTTT. The whole variable domain, filled in from reference TRBV5-5 and TRBJ2-2, reads DAGVTQSPTHLIKTRGQQVTLRCSPISGHKSVSWYQQVLGQGPQFIFQYYEKEERGRGNFPDRFSARQFPNYSSELNVNALLLGDSALYLCASSSQGSTGELFFGEGSRLTVL.

The chain is built from TRBV27 and TRBJ2-7; a possible D gene is TRBD2 (5 bases). Germline-derived CDR1 and CDR2 are MNHEY and SMNVEV (reference sequence). This CDR3 contains 18 residues. With 2 bases removed from V and 12 bases from J, the gap between germline ends came to 32 bases. CDR3 in DNA: TGTGCCAGCAGTTTACCGGGGATGGAAACTAGTCGCTTTCTACCAGCGTACTTC. Its translation is CASSLPGMETSRFLPAYF.

The chain uses TRBV11-3 and TRBJ2-2; TRBD2 matches 9 bases. Germline CDR1 reads SGHNT; CDR2 reads YENEEA. The CDR3 has 17 residues. The V gene end was trimmed by 5 bases and the J gene end by 8 bases; junction bases not matched to a gene: 15. CDR3 region: CASSPERREGFRGELFF. Here the CDR3 DNA reads TGTGCCAGCAGCCCAGAGAGGCGGGAGGGCTTTCGGGGGGAGCTGTTTTTT.

The chain has TRBV7-2 and TRBJ2-5; 9 bases line up with TRBD1. The trim removed 5 bases at V and 7 bases at J, leaving 5 bases unmatched. CDR1 is SGHTA, CDR2 FQGNSA, per germline. CDR3 size: 13 residues. The CDR3 reads CASSVDRGGTQYF. For the CDR3, the DNA is TGTGCCAGCAGCGTCGACAGGGGGGGGACCCAGTACTTC.